Sequencing of this T cell receptor (beta chain) was carried out in a study of neurological immune-mediated disorders. Study outcomes and limitations: Healthy controls had more TCR clonal expansion than multiple sclerosis, which showed the least, whereas HTLV-1-associated myelopathy showed the most. None of the CDR3 amino acid sequences of expanded clones were shared across subjects, and this suggested private repertoires in all groups.

Trimming pared 3 bases from V and 4 bases from J, leaving 9 bases between. The germline V gene encodes CDR1 SGHVS and CDR2 FQNEAQ. The CDR3 has 13 amino acids. Turning to this clonotype: Its antigen is not identified.

The authors made cDNA by 5'RACE with 10-nucleotide random UMIs. MiXCR was run by TCRdb on the 5' RACE reads, yielding one entry per CDR3 protein. The sample records around 56,000 distinct CDR3 sequences, 20% to 30% being singletons. As for time point: technical triplicate 2. The specimen was PBMCs. The receptor was isolated from a man in his sixties with HTLV-1-associated myelopathy (HAM/TSP). The chain links TRBV7-8 to TRBJ1-2, with D uncertain. DNA for the CDR3: TGTGCCAGCAGCTTTTTTCCAACCTATGGCTACACCTTC. It is translated as CASSFFPTYGYTF.